Described below is a single T cell receptor (beta chain) sequence and its context. What antigen it recognizes has not been identified. Qualities for individual bases were not recorded, and no much larger clone is one base off. The germline V gene (reference sequence) sets CDR1 to LNHNV and CDR2 to YYDKDF. From its cysteine to its phenylalanine, the CDR3 spans 19 amino acids. Kept here is only the CDR3 DNA, which spans 57 bases and is read in frame from base 1. The germline V and J ends show losses of 0 bases and 2 bases respectively, and no gene match explains 14 bases of the junction. This sample was included in a study of blood T cell repertoires in COVID-19 (TCRdb year 2020). For context, the study as a whole: Samples covering the acute and convalescent phases of COVID-19 were provided by collaborators in the United States, Italy and Spain. The prospective study material was composed of cDNA or gDNA derived from T cells, B-cell-depleted T cells, or PBMCs. A de-identified subject ID, COVID-19 status, age in years and sex were almost always included in the sample metadata. HLA class I and class II types, where available, came from metadata supplied by the sample provider rather than from assay-based typing. The repertoires were released in a freely available public database meant as a resource for research on the immune response to SARS-CoV-2. The dataset comprised deeply sampled blood TCRbeta repertoires from subjects exposed to, actively infected with, or recovered from COVID-19. Samples were obtained from the ongoing ImmuneRACE study (first 160 participants) and from about 1,300 subjects provided by 6 global collaborators. Paper-wide results and their limitations: How much clinical and demographic metadata was included differed by source and by participant, and the metadata was provided uncurated.

TCRbeta CDR3 regions were amplified from genomic DNA using the immunoSEQ Assay, a bias-controlled multiplex PCR. The study's processing was this. The number of nucleated cells in each sample was estimated by amplification of reference gene primers within the assay. Sequence reads were collapsed and filtered to measure the absolute abundance of every unique TCRbeta CDR3 rearrangement. Productive Simpson clonality was computed per sample as the square root of Simpson's diversity index over productive rearrangements. TCRdb mirrors the immuneACCESS table, restricted to in-frame sequences. Some clones are absent from its copies; in checked studies, under half trace to an unresolved V gene, and the reason for the others is unknown. The V and J calls and clone size were taken over from that table, and D and trimming were inferred from the DNA. The sample contains some 460,000 clones, around 90% of them found a single time. The top ten constitute approximately 0.7% of the sample.

In the prospective study, participants were 18 to 89 years old, resided in fewer than 25 geographic areas of the United States, and were enrolled through a virtual design. Cohort assignment in the prospective study relied on participant-reported clinical history from a screening survey and a study questionnaire. ImmuneRACE Cohort 3 recovered participants were defined by two consecutive negative NP/OP PCR tests, healthcare professional clearance, or symptom resolution. Mobile phlebotomists in the prospective study collected whole blood, serum and a nasopharyngeal or oropharyngeal swab from every participant. Additional blood draws and questionnaires over an approximately two-month period could optionally be provided by prospective study participants. Before DNA extraction, blood samples from the prospective study were shipped at room temperature or frozen.

The TCR originated in a woman aged 18-35 years who had recovered from COVID-19. The sequence links TRBV15 to TRBJ2-3; the junction holds 7 bases that match TRBD2. The sequenced sample consisted of PBMCs or T cells enriched from blood (not recorded which). CDR3 protein: CATSRDTGGLADYTDTQYF. The nucleotides read TGTGCCACCAGCAGAGATACAGGAGGGCTAGCGGATTACACAGATACGCAGTATTTT.